One and the same sample provided the 26 T cell receptor beta chains below, sequenced in a study of T cell changes during pregnancy in multiple sclerosis. TCRdb keeps only in-frame clones here, not all; method: immunoSEQ multiplex PCR. The sample contains about 53,000 clones, about 90% of which appear only once. The specimen comprised CD4+ T cells from peripheral blood mononuclear cells, sampled in the third trimester of pregnancy. Source of these receptors: a female donor with multiple sclerosis, enrolled in a pregnancy study.

The V and J genes are TRBV10-3 and TRBJ1-3, with TRBD1 matching 8 bases. The CDR3 is 15 residues long. Trimming cost V 10 bases and J 2 bases; bases outside gene matches: 10. Germline lookup yields CDR1 ENHRY and CDR2 SYGVKD. CDR3 coding DNA: TGTGCCACAGCAACAAGGACAGGGACTGGAAACACCATATATTTT. It yields the protein CATATRTGTGNTIYF.

The chain uses TRBV5-1 and TRBJ2-1; D may be TRBD2 (11 bases). V lost 2 bases to trimming and J lost 4 bases, with 37 bases between them. The germline V gene has CDR1 SGHRS and CDR2 YFSETQ. The CDR3 spans 23 residues. The CDR3 DNA follows: TGCGCCAGCAGCTTCCCACCAGTCAGCCGGGACAGGGGAGGGACTAGCGGTTACAATGAGCAGTTCTTC. This sequence encodes CASSFPPVSRDRGGTSGYNEQFF. The complete variable domain, with remaining parts taken from reference TRBV5-1 and TRBJ2-1, reads KAGVTQTPRYLIKTRGQQVTLSCSPISGHRSVSWYQQTPGQGLQFLFEYFSETQRNKGNFPGRFSGRQFSNSRSEMNVSTLELGDSALYLCASSFPPVSRDRGGTSGYNEQFFGPGTRLTVL.

V usage is TRBV9 and J usage is TRBJ2-1; D gene ambiguous. With 3 bases removed from V and 0 bases from J, the gap between germline ends came to 7 bases. Germline loops: CDR1 SGDLS, CDR2 YYNGEE. The CDR3 is made up of 14 amino acids. DNA for the CDR3: TGTGCCAGCAGCGCGAGTGGCTCCTACAATGAGCAGTTCTTC. Its translation: CASSASGSYNEQFF. The whole variable domain, filled in from reference TRBV9 and TRBJ2-1, reads DSGVTQTPKHLITATGQRVTLRCSPRSGDLSVYWYQQSLDQGLQFLIQYYNGEERAKGNILERFSAQQFPDLHSELNLSSLELGDSALYFCASSASGSYNEQFFGPGTRLTVL.

This clone was seen just once. CDR3 nucleotides: TGTGCCATCAGTGCGGGACAGGCTCCCCTGAGGGACTATGGCTACACCTTC. This gives the protein CAISAGQAPLRDYGYTF. The V and J genes are TRBV10-3 and TRBJ1-2; 8 positions agree with TRBD1. Losses at the gene ends were 4 bases for V and 3 bases for J; bases not matched to a gene: 13. The germline V gene encodes CDR1 ENHRY and CDR2 SYGVKD. The CDR3 spans 17 residues.

The chain combines TRBV5-4 with TRBJ1-1; a possible D gene is TRBD1 (5 bases). Between the trimmed V and J ends, which lost 6 bases and 4 bases, there was a span of 13 bases. CDR3 length: 13 amino acids. Germline CDR1 is SGHNT and CDR2 is YYREEE (reference sequence). Here the CDR3 reads CASIPAGGTEAFF. The CDR3, as DNA: TGTGCCAGCATCCCTGCGGGGGGCACTGAAGCTTTCTTT.

The chain couples TRBV25-1 to TRBJ2-3, with 10 bases that match TRBD2. The germline CDR1 and CDR2 sequences are MGHDK and SYGVNS. Trimming cost V 1 base and J 0 bases; bases outside gene matches: 7. There are 18 residues in the CDR3. The CDR3 loop reads CASSESLAGGQSTDTQYF. CDR3 coding DNA: TGTGCCAGCAGTGAATCCTTAGCGGGGGGCCAAAGCACAGATACGCAGTATTTT.

This CDR3 is CASSQTGTSGQETQYF. CDR3 nucleotides: TGCGCCAGCAGCCAAACCGGGACTAGCGGGCAAGAGACCCAGTACTTC. This sequence joins TRBV4-1 and TRBJ2-5, with 12 bases that match TRBD2. This CDR3 has 16 amino acids. Germline V gene lookup returns CDR1 MGHRA and CDR2 YSYEKL. Trimming took 2 bases from V and 2 from J; bases not matched to a gene: 3.

The chain carries TRBV15 and TRBJ2-2; 8 nucleotides agree with TRBD1. The CDR3 length is 15 residues. V shed 0 bases and J 7 bases; nucleotides not matched to a gene: 4. The germline V gene has CDR1 LNHNV and CDR2 YYDKDF (reference sequence). In DNA, the CDR3 is TGTGCCACCAGCAGAGACAGGGGGCACGGCGGGGAGCTGTTTTTT. Its protein product is CATSRDRGHGGELFF.

This clone was counted once. V is TRBV11-3 and J is TRBJ2-7; no clear D. The CDR3 is 13 amino acids. V gave up 1 base and J gave up 1 base, with 5 bases separating them. Germline values: CDR1 SGHNT, CDR2 YENEEA. DNA for the CDR3: TGTGCCAGCAGCTTAGGCCAGTCCTACGAGCAGTACTTC. Encoded protein: CASSLGQSYEQYF.

The chain has TRBV6-1 and TRBJ1-5, with 7 nucleotides matching TRBD1. After removal of 11 bases from V and 0 bases from J, the junction contained 10 bases not matched to a gene. The CDR3 covers 15 residues. Germline V gene data show CDR1 as MNHNS and CDR2 as SASEGT. In DNA, the CDR3 is TGTGCCGCGGACCGGGGACAGTATAGCAATCAGCCCCAGCATTTT. This sequence encodes CAADRGQYSNQPQHF.

This rearrangement joins TRBV14 to TRBJ1-1; TRBD1 might be the D (5 bases). Per the germline V gene, CDR1 is SGHDN and CDR2 is FVKESK. CDR3 length equals 15 residues. Trimming stripped 0 bases from V and 0 bases from J, with 8 bases between. As DNA, the CDR3 is TGTGCCAGCAGCCAAGACAGGGTACTGAACACTGAAGCTTTCTTT. Translating gives CASSQDRVLNTEAFF.

The chain links TRBV7-3 to TRBJ2-1; 9 bases fit TRBD2. Unmatched junction bases numbered 8, after V lost 2 bases and J lost 9 bases. CDR1 SGHTA and CDR2 FQGTGA come from the germline V gene. The CDR3 contains 15 residues. The CDR3 region has the DNA TGTGCCAGCAGCTTAGGGGTAGCGGGGGCCAGTGAGCAGTTCTTC. This codes for CASSLGVAGASEQFF.

This chain connects TRBV19 to TRBJ1-2; perhaps TRBD1 as D (5 bases). In germline, CDR1 is LNHDA, CDR2 SQIVND (reference sequence). The CDR3 runs to 14 residues. The ends were cut back, 5 bases at V and 3 bases at J, with 13 bases in the middle. CDR3 protein: CASSLQGRHYGYTF. CDR3 nucleotides: TGTGCCAGTAGTTTGCAGGGCAGACACTATGGCTACACCTTC.

The chain recombines TRBV4-1 with TRBJ1-2; possible D gene TRBD1, 5 bases. The V gene's germline CDR1 is MGHRA and CDR2 YSYEKL. V lost 0 bases and J lost 5, with 10 bases in between. The CDR3 extends over 14 amino acids. CDR3 DNA: TGCGCCAGCAGCCAAGAGGGGACTTATTATGGCTACACCTTC. This sequence encodes CASSQEGTYYGYTF.

The chain has TRBV15 and TRBJ1-5; 8 bases fit TRBD1. Germline CDR1 LNHNV, CDR2 YYDKDF (reference sequence). Unmatched junction bases numbered 8, after V lost 4 bases and J lost 6 bases. CDR3 size: 15 residues. CDR3 sequence reads: CATSTETGVIQPQHF. In DNA, the CDR3 is TGTGCCACCAGCACCGAGACAGGGGTAATTCAGCCCCAGCATTTT.

The V and J genes are TRBV11-2 and TRBJ2-2, with D maybe TRBD2 (6 bases). The ends were cut back, 1 base at V and 4 bases at J, with 16 bases in the middle. CDR3 length: 17 residues. Germline values: CDR1 SGHAT, CDR2 FQNNGV. CDR3 residues: CASSLGRGRGSTGELFF. In nucleotides, the CDR3 is TGTGCCAGCAGCTTAGGACGCGGCCGGGGGAGCACCGGGGAGCTGTTTTTT. The complete variable domain, with remaining parts taken from reference TRBV11-2 and TRBJ2-2, reads EAGVAQSPRYKIIEKRQSVAFWCNPISGHATLYWYQQILGQGPKLLIQFQNNGVVDDSQLPKDRFSAERLKGVDSTLKIQPAKLEDSAVYLCASSLGRGRGSTGELFFGEGSRLTVL.

This chain joins TRBV2 and TRBJ2-7, with 10 bases aligning to TRBD1. Germline lookup yields CDR1 SNHLY and CDR2 FYNNEI. The CDR3 runs to 14 residues. V trimming: 6 bases; J trimming: 2 bases; junction bases outside the gene matches: 4. The CDR3 here is CASRAGTGAYEQYF. The CDR3 DNA follows: TGTGCCAGCAGAGCCGGGACAGGGGCCTACGAGCAGTACTTC.

V is TRBV5-1 and J is TRBJ2-7, with TRBD2 as a possible D gene (6 bases). Trimming shortened V by 3 bases and J by 6 bases, and 7 bases separated the two germline ends. CDR1 is SGHRS, CDR2 YFSETQ, per germline. The CDR3 has 11 residues. The CDR3 DNA sequence: TGCGCCAGCAGCTGGGGAGGCGAGCAGTACTTC. Its translation: CASSWGGEQYF.

The chain is built from TRBV7-8 and TRBJ2-1; 7 bases map to TRBD2. The V and J ends lost 4 bases and 0 bases, in that order; junction bases with no gene match: 6. CDR1 is SGHVS, CDR2 FQNEAQ, per germline. This CDR3 region has 16 residues. CDR3: CASSSGLGSSYNEQFF. The CDR3 DNA reads TGTGCCAGCAGCTCTGGACTAGGTAGCTCCTACAATGAGCAGTTCTTC. Variable domain in full (rest from reference TRBV7-8 and TRBJ2-1): GAGVSQSPRYKVAKRGQDVALRCDPISGHVSLFWYQQALGQGPEFLTYFQNEAQLDKSGLPSDRFFAERPEGSVSTLKIQRTQQEDSAVYLCASSSGLGSSYNEQFFGPGTRLTVL.

A single count supports this clone. The chain combines TRBV7-2 with TRBJ1-5; a possible D gene is TRBD1 (5 bases). The germline V and J ends were trimmed by 5 bases and 3 bases, with 14 bases remaining between them. Germline CDR1 SGHTA, CDR2 FQGNSA. The CDR3 is made up of 15 amino acids. This CDR3 is CASSRGGRFNQPQHF. For the CDR3, the DNA is TGTGCCAGCAGCCGCGGGGGACGGTTCAATCAGCCCCAGCATTTT. Full variable domain (rest looked up from reference TRBV7-2 and TRBJ1-5): GAGVSQSPSNKVTEKGKDVELRCDPISGHTALYWYRQSLGQGLEFLIYFQGNSAPDKSGLPSDRFSAERTGGSVSTLTIQRTQQEDSAVYLCASSRGGRFNQPQHFGDGTRLSIL.

The gene calls are TRBV9 and TRBJ2-3; TRBD1 agrees at 10 bases. Germline V CDR1 and CDR2: SGDLS, YYNGEE. The CDR3 runs 15 residues. V was pared by 3 bases and J by 5 bases, with 6 bases of the junction left unmatched. In nucleotides, the CDR3 is TGTGCCAGCAGCGGACGGGACAGGGGTCAAGATACGCAGTATTTT. Protein product: CASSGRDRGQDTQYF.

This clone appeared once. The chain recombines TRBV4-2 with TRBJ2-3, with D possibly matching TRBD2 (6 bases). The V end was cut by 7 bases, the J end by 0 bases, with 14 bases between. This CDR3 comprises 15 residues. CDR1 is LGHNA, CDR2 YNFKEQ, per germline. The DNA for the CDR3 is TGTGCCAGCACTCCTTTAGCGGCCAGCACAGATACGCAGTATTTT. Translation: CASTPLAASTDTQYF.

This clone was seen just once. This chain connects TRBV7-9 to TRBJ1-6; D uncertain. V was clipped by 8 bases and J by 14 bases, with 19 bases between them. The germline V gene encodes CDR1 SEHNR and CDR2 FQNEAQ (reference sequence). CDR3 length: 13 residues. CDR3 nucleotide sequence: TGTGCCAGCTCGGGGTTCCCCTCATGGACCCTCCACTTT. It specifies CASSGFPSWTLHF. Looking up the rest from reference TRBV7-9 and TRBJ1-6 gives the full variable domain: DTGVSQNPRHKITKRGQNVTFRCDPISEHNRLYWYRQTLGQGPEFLTYFQNEAQLEKSRLLSDRFSAERPKGSFSTLEIQRTEQGDSAMYLCASSGFPSWTLHFGNGTRLTVT.

This chain uses TRBV7-9 with TRBJ2-1, with 8 bases lining up with TRBD2. CDR1 is SEHNR and CDR2 is FQNEAQ in the germline V gene (reference sequence). V lost 5 bases and J lost 0; bases outside the gene matches: 12. This CDR3 has 18 residues. CDR3 in DNA: TGTGCCAGCAGCCGAGGCGAACTAGCGGCTAGCTCCTACAATGAGCAGTTCTTC. Protein sequence: CASSRGELAASSYNEQFF.

This chain uses TRBV5-1 with TRBJ1-1; perhaps TRBD1 as D (5 bases). There are 16 residues in the CDR3. Trimming left V 3 bases short and J 2 bases short, with 17 bases between. Germline-derived CDR1 and CDR2 are SGHRS and YFSETQ. The CDR3, as DNA: TGCGCCAGCAGCTCAAGCCTAACGACAGTAAACACTGAAGCTTTCTTT. Residues: CASSSSLTTVNTEAFF.

The rearrangement joins TRBV5-1 to TRBJ1-2; TRBD1 is a possible D gene (6 bases). Deletions cut 4 bases from V and 4 bases from J, with 8 bases between. There are 12 residues in the CDR3. Germline values: CDR1 SGHRS, CDR2 YFSETQ. The CDR3: CASSEGGYGYTF. In DNA form, the CDR3 reads TGCGCCAGCAGCGAAGGGGGCTATGGCTACACCTTC.